This entry describes one T cell receptor (beta chain). Its antigen is not identified. The identical CDR3 is also encoded by other nucleotide sequences in the sample. The entry originates in a study of shared clonotypes between healthy human individuals. Study details: Researchers assigned three CD4 naive, three CD4 memory, two CD8 naive and one CD8 memory plate to each donor.

Regarding the study as a whole: Researchers sampled only blood; tissue repertoires likely differ.

This was a deep-level run. Repertoires were generated with immunoSEQ multiplex PCR, while TCRdb's copy carries only in-frame clones and drops some. The sample holds under 650,000 clones, around 96% seen once. The CDR3 sequence is 14 residues long. Germline V gene data show CDR1 as SNHLY and CDR2 as FYNNEI. Losses at the gene ends were 6 bases for V and 5 bases for J; bases not matched to a gene: 5. The sequencing sample was made of naive CD4+ T cells sorted from blood. Subset given: CD45RA+ positively selected. This receptor was obtained from a woman in her 30s in good health. This sequence joins TRBV2 and TRBJ2-5; 11 nucleotides match TRBD1. Here the CDR3 DNA reads TGTGCCAGCAGCGGACAGGGGGCGGGGGAGACCCAGTACTTC. Its protein product is CASSGQGAGETQYF.